Listed below are T cell receptor beta chains from one sample, sequenced in a study of blood T cell repertoires in COVID-19. The assay was immunoSEQ multiplex PCR, and TCRdb's table has in-frame clones only and misses some. The sample shows over 90,000 clones, 81% of them seen only once. The specimen was peripheral blood. The receptor set was obtained from a man older than 75 with active or convalescent COVID-19. Both conserved end residues are part of each CDR3. The order of the fields is clone size, D gene, J gene, V gene, CDR3 DNA, CDR3 protein. D genes are given only for firm matches. Clone size is shown for a subset of rows, as once, few, many or a class of expanded clone.

size: NA
D: TRBD1
J: TRBJ1-2
V: TRBV7-9
DNA: TGTGCCAGCAGCTTCGGCGGGACAGGGGCAAACTATGGCTACACCTTC
CDR3: CASSFGGTGANYGYTF

size: few
D: TRBD1
J: TRBJ1-1
V: TRBV7-2
DNA: TGTGCCAGCACCCAGGGGGCGCATACTGAAGCTTTCTTT
CDR3: CASTQGAHTEAFF

size: NA
D: NA
J: TRBJ1-5
V: TRBV19
DNA: TGTGCCAGTAGTATTAGGAGGGGCAGGACTAGCAATCAGCCCCAGCATTTT
CDR3: CASSIRRGRTSNQPQHF

size: NA
D: NA
J: TRBJ1-1
V: TRBV19
DNA: TGTGCCAGTAGTATTGAAGCATCCGTGAACACTGAAGCTTTCTTT
CDR3: CASSIEASVNTEAFF

size: NA
D: NA
J: TRBJ2-7
V: TRBV7-3
DNA: TGTGCCAGCAGCTTAACCTCCGGTTACGAGCAGTACTTC
CDR3: CASSLTSGYEQYF

size: NA
D: NA
J: TRBJ1-4
V: TRBV2
DNA: TGTGCCAGCACCATAGGGGGAGCTAATGAAAAACTGTTTTTT
CDR3: CASTIGGANEKLFF

size: NA
D: TRBD1
J: TRBJ2-1
V: TRBV7-9
DNA: TGTGCCAGCAGCCCCAAGGGGGCTTCCTACAATGAGCAGTTCTTC
CDR3: CASSPKGASYNEQFF

size: NA
D: TRBD2
J: TRBJ2-7
V: TRBV4-1
DNA: TGCGCCAGCAGCCAAGGGGGAGGGGTCTCCTACGAGCAGTACTTC
CDR3: CASSQGGGVSYEQYF

size: NA
D: TRBD2
J: TRBJ2-5
V: TRBV5-1
DNA: TGCGCCAGCAGCCCTGGACTAGTTCTCGAGACCCAGTACTTC
CDR3: CASSPGLVLETQYF

size: NA
D: TRBD2
J: TRBJ2-3
V: TRBV7-2
DNA: TGTGCCAGCAGCGCCCGGCGTAGCGGGGGGCCAGATACGCAGTATTTT
CDR3: CASSARRSGGPDTQYF

size: NA
D: NA
J: TRBJ1-1
V: TRBV10-1
DNA: TGCGCCAGCAGTCGATACAGGGAGAACACTGAAGCTTTCTTT
CDR3: CASSRYRENTEAFF

size: NA
D: TRBD2
J: TRBJ2-3
V: TRBV3-1/TRBV3-2
DNA: TGTGCCAGCAGCCAAGTACTAGCGGGACGGGATACGCAGTATTTT
CDR3: CASSQVLAGRDTQYF

size: NA
D: NA
J: TRBJ1-1
V: TRBV27
DNA: TGTGCCAGCAGCCCTCAACAGCCTAGCGTGGGCACTGAAGCTTTCTTT
CDR3: CASSPQQPSVGTEAFF

size: NA
D: TRBD1
J: TRBJ1-4
V: TRBV30
DNA: TGTGCCTCGACAGGGTTCACAGGGTTAGCTAATGAAAAACTGTTTTTT
CDR3: CASTGFTGLANEKLFF

size: NA
D: TRBD1
J: TRBJ1-2
V: TRBV7-2
DNA: TGTGCCACACAGGGGGCGCGGAACTATGGCTACACCTTC
CDR3: CATQGARNYGYTF

size: NA
D: TRBD1
J: TRBJ1-2
V: TRBV2
DNA: TGTGCCAGCAGACAGGGGATCGGTAACTATGGCTACACCTTC
CDR3: CASRQGIGNYGYTF

size: NA
D: NA
J: TRBJ2-7
V: TRBV4-2
DNA: TGTGCCAGCAGCCAAGAGGGGGGAGACTTACCCTGGGTCTACGAGCAGTACTTC
CDR3: CASSQEGGDLPWVYEQYF

size: NA
D: NA
J: TRBJ1-2
V: TRBV11-2
DNA: TGTGCCAGCAGCTTAAGTCGGGGATCCTATGGCTACACCTTC
CDR3: CASSLSRGSYGYTF

size: NA
D: TRBD2
J: TRBJ2-7
V: TRBV9
DNA: TGTGCCAGCAGCGCCGGACTAGCGGGGAGCTACGAGCAGTACTTC
CDR3: CASSAGLAGSYEQYF

size: NA
D: TRBD1
J: TRBJ2-4
V: TRBV25-1
DNA: TGTGCCAGCAGTGGACCGGGACAGCTAGCCAAAAACATTCAGTACTTC
CDR3: CASSGPGQLAKNIQYF

size: NA
D: TRBD1
J: TRBJ1-6
V: TRBV18
DNA: TGTGCCAGCTCACCCGACAGGGACGGTTCACCCCTCCACTTT
CDR3: CASSPDRDGSPLHF

size: NA
D: TRBD2
J: TRBJ2-5
V: TRBV10-2
DNA: TGCGCCAGCAGTGTCCCCCCGGGGGGGACCCAGTACTTC
CDR3: CASSVPPGGTQYF

size: NA
D: NA
J: TRBJ2-3
V: TRBV11-2
DNA: TGTGCCAGCAGCTTATACAGGCGACCCGGAGATACGCAGTATTTT
CDR3: CASSLYRRPGDTQYF

size: NA
D: TRBD1
J: TRBJ1-6
V: TRBV5-6
DNA: TGTGCCAGCAGCTCGGGGACAGGGGATGATTCACCCCTCCACTTT
CDR3: CASSSGTGDDSPLHF

size: once
D: TRBD2
J: TRBJ2-5
V: TRBV3-1/TRBV3-2
DNA: TGTGCCAGCAGCCAAGGGGGACTAGCGGGGTGGGAGACCCAGTACTTC
CDR3: CASSQGGLAGWETQYF

size: NA
D: NA
J: TRBJ2-1
V: TRBV27
DNA: TGTGCCAGCAGGAGGTCCTACAATGAGCAGTTCTTC
CDR3: CASRRSYNEQFF

size: NA
D: NA
J: TRBJ2-1
V: TRBV11-2
DNA: TGTGCCAGCAGCCAGATGGTGATCCCTGTCGGGGAGCAGTTCTTC
CDR3: CASSQMVIPVGEQFF

size: NA
D: TRBD2
J: TRBJ2-7
V: TRBV28
DNA: TGTGCCAGCAGTCTCCCCGGACTAGCCGAAGGGGGCGAGCAGTACTTC
CDR3: CASSLPGLAEGGEQYF

size: NA
D: NA
J: TRBJ2-1
V: TRBV9
DNA: TGTGCCAGCAGCGTAGGGGACACGAGCTCCTACAATGAGCAGTTCTTC
CDR3: CASSVGDTSSYNEQFF

size: once
D: TRBD1
J: TRBJ2-1
V: TRBV28
DNA: TGTGCCAGCAGTTTGGGGGACAGGGGCGATGAGCAGTTCTTC
CDR3: CASSLGDRGDEQFF

size: NA
D: TRBD2
J: TRBJ2-5
V: TRBV7-9
DNA: TGTGCCAGCAGCCCTGGACTAGCGGGAGAGACCCAGTACTTC
CDR3: CASSPGLAGETQYF

size: NA
D: NA
J: TRBJ2-2
V: TRBV14
DNA: TGTGCCAGCAGCCAAGTGCAGGGAAGGACCGGGGAGCTGTTTTTT
CDR3: CASSQVQGRTGELFF

size: NA
D: TRBD1
J: TRBJ2-3
V: TRBV9
DNA: TGTGCCAGCAGCGGCCGGACAGGAAGCACAGATACGCAGTATTTT
CDR3: CASSGRTGSTDTQYF

size: NA
D: TRBD1
J: TRBJ1-3
V: TRBV2
DNA: TGTGCCAGCAGTGAAAGACAGGGGAGCTCTGGAAACACCATATATTTT
CDR3: CASSERQGSSGNTIYF

size: NA
D: TRBD2
J: TRBJ2-1
V: TRBV6-1
DNA: TGTGCCAGCAGTGACCTCCTAGCGGGGGGGCTCGATGAGCAGTTCTTC
CDR3: CASSDLLAGGLDEQFF

size: NA
D: NA
J: TRBJ2-3
V: TRBV7-2
DNA: TGTGCCAGCAGCTCCCCCCCAGCGGGAGATACGCAGTATTTT
CDR3: CASSSPPAGDTQYF

size: once
D: TRBD1
J: TRBJ1-1
V: TRBV10-1
DNA: TGCGCCAGCAGTGAACGACAGGGGGCTTTGAATCGGAACACTGAAGCTTTCTTT
CDR3: CASSERQGALNRNTEAFF

size: NA
D: NA
J: TRBJ1-6
V: TRBV5-6
DNA: TGTGCCAGCAGCTTAAGGACTATAGGCTCCTATAATTCACCCCTCCACTTT
CDR3: CASSLRTIGSYNSPLHF

size: NA
D: NA
J: TRBJ2-5
V: TRBV2
DNA: TGTGCCAGCAGTCTTCAGGGCTCTACCGGGCAAGAGACCCAGTACTTC
CDR3: CASSLQGSTGQETQYF

size: NA
D: TRBD1
J: TRBJ1-1
V: TRBV7-9
DNA: TGTGCCAGCAGCGCCTCAGGGGGAGCTGAAGCTTTCTTT
CDR3: CASSASGGAEAFF

size: NA
D: TRBD2
J: TRBJ2-3
V: TRBV5-4
DNA: TGTGCCAGCAGCAGACTAGCGGGAGGCATGGGCACAGATACGCAGTATTTT
CDR3: CASSRLAGGMGTDTQYF

size: few
D: TRBD1
J: TRBJ1-2
V: TRBV5-5
DNA: TGTGCCAGCAGCTTTGAGGGGGCAGTCCCCTATGGCTACACCTTC
CDR3: CASSFEGAVPYGYTF

size: NA
D: TRBD1
J: TRBJ1-2
V: TRBV28
DNA: TGTGCCAGCCGGGGCGGACAGGCCTTTCTGAACTATGGCTACACCTTC
CDR3: CASRGGQAFLNYGYTF

size: once
D: NA
J: TRBJ1-5
V: TRBV21-1
DNA: TGTGCCAGCCTCAGGGGGGTTTGGGGCAATCAGCCCCAGCATTTT
CDR3: CASLRGVWGNQPQHF

size: few
D: TRBD2
J: TRBJ2-7
V: TRBV3-1/TRBV3-2
DNA: TGTGCCAGCAGCCAACCCAGGACTAGCGGGAAATACGAGCAGTACTTC
CDR3: CASSQPRTSGKYEQYF

size: NA
D: NA
J: TRBJ2-1
V: TRBV5-1
DNA: TGCGCCAGCAGCTTGTACAGAACGGATTCGCATGAGCAGTTCTTC
CDR3: CASSLYRTDSHEQFF

size: once
D: NA
J: TRBJ1-6
V: TRBV3-1/TRBV3-2
DNA: TGTGCCAGCAGCCAAGATCAGTTCGGAGGGGCCCTCCACTTT
CDR3: CASSQDQFGGALHF

size: few
D: NA
J: TRBJ1-2
V: TRBV7-2
DNA: TGTGCCAGCAGCTTCTTAGACAGCTTCTATGGCTACACCTTC
CDR3: CASSFLDSFYGYTF

size: few
D: NA
J: TRBJ1-4
V: TRBV9
DNA: TGTGCCAGCAGCGTAGCCCTCGGCGAGGGAGTTGAAAAACTGTTTTTT
CDR3: CASSVALGEGVEKLFF

size: NA
D: TRBD1
J: TRBJ1-2
V: TRBV7-2
DNA: TGTGCCAGCAGTACAGACAGGGACTATGGCTACACCTTC
CDR3: CASSTDRDYGYTF

size: NA
D: TRBD2
J: TRBJ2-7
V: TRBV29-1
DNA: TGCAGCGTCCGACGGACTAGCGGGGGCGAGCAGTACTTC
CDR3: CSVRRTSGGEQYF